This TCR beta chain stems from a study of T cell repertoires in cytomegalovirus infection. Study-wide background: It was the public TCR beta signatures that indicated both CMV infection and matching HLA type. Whole-study results and caveats: The study found HLA-C-restricted CMV-specific TCR beta clonotypes dominating the ex vivo response. Based on cumulative public TCR beta family frequency, carriers of CMV plus the relevant HLA were identified.

TCRdb analysed the reads with MiXCR anew, one entry per CDR3 protein. The table has approximately 700,000 distinct CDR3 sequences, 35% seen once. This clonotype was seen ten or more times. Its antigen is as yet unknown. What was sequenced was PBMCs. The TCR sequence derives from a human donor in good health (CMV status not recorded). Some clones in this sample may be carry-over from other donors' samples.

The CDR3 region is CASSSSGGGNEQFF. The CDR3 DNA reads TGTGCCAGTAGTTCGAGCGGAGGGGGCAATGAGCAGTTCTTC. This chain connects TRBV19 to TRBJ2-1; D may match TRBD1 or TRBD2 (6 bases each). V lost 5 bases to trimming and J lost 6 bases, with 14 bases between them. The CDR3 is 14 amino acids. Germline V gives CDR1 LNHDA, CDR2 SQIVND (reference sequence).